This T cell receptor (beta chain) was retrieved from a study of blood T cell repertoires in COVID-19. Study-level information: Donors in the United States, Italy and Spain gave samples during acute or convalescent COVID-19. The cDNA or gDNA used as material had been derived from T cells, B-cell-depleted T cells, or PBMCs.

Germline-derived CDR1 and CDR2 are MGHRA and YSYEKL. V lost 4 bases to trimming and J lost 1 base; unmatched junction nucleotides: 4. The CDR3 spans 15 residues. Generated by immunoSEQ multiplex PCR, the TCRdb table keeps only in-frame clones and is missing some. Here the sample spans about 210,000 clones, 75% to 90% being singletons. The rearrangement uses TRBV4-1 and TRBJ2-5; TRBD1 aligns across 9 bases. The TCR sequence derives from a man aged 35-49 years with acute or convalescent COVID-19. Source material: peripheral blood. Here the CDR3 DNA reads TGCGCCAGCAGCCCTGGGACAGGGTTCCAAGAGACCCAGTACTTC. It codes for CASSPGTGFQETQYF.